This T cell receptor beta chain derives from a study of siplizumab effects on memory and regulatory T cells. Libraries were prepared by immunoSEQ multiplex PCR; TCRdb keeps only in-frame clonotypes and omits some of them. The sample shows some 100,000 clones, about 93% of them seen only once. This CDR3 spans 14 amino acids. The germline V gene has CDR1 MNHEY and CDR2 SVGAGI. The V end lost 6 bases, the J end lost 2 bases, and 14 bases lay between the germline ends. The sample was non-Treg CD4+ T cells sorted from blood. The sequence derives from a human donor in good health. V is TRBV6-5 and J is TRBJ2-7; tentatively, D is TRBD1 or TRBD2 (5 bases each). This CDR3 is CASRGDAGTYEQYF. CDR3 bases: TGTGCCAGCAGAGGGGACGCGGGCACCTACGAGCAGTACTTC.